This T cell receptor (beta chain) was sequenced during a study of T-cell reconstitution after alpha-beta-depleted transplantation in children. The CDR3 length is 16 residues. The trim removed 8 bases at V and 2 bases at J, leaving 10 bases unmatched. This clonotype was seen more than once but under ten times. Preparation of the TCRbeta library involved a method that used unique molecular identifiers. TCRdb re-called the PCR reads with MiXCR, one entry per CDR3 protein. Seen here are about 610,000 distinct CDR3 sequences, roughly a tenth observed once, and the top ten hold less than 5%. This rearrangement joins TRBV5-3 to TRBJ2-3, with 11 bases matching TRBD1. TRBV5-3 is noted as an ORF with a role that remains uncertain. The specimen was PBMCs from the stem cell graft donor, collected from the stem cell graft. This clonotype originated in a human donor who donated a stem cell graft to a child with acute myeloid leukemia. CDR3 nucleotides: TGTGCCAGTACCGGGACAGGGGGACGGTTCACAGATACGCAGTATTTT. This gives the protein CASTGTGGRFTDTQYF.